What follows are 31 T cell receptor beta chains derived from one specimen sequenced in a study of blood T cell repertoires in COVID-19. Generated by immunoSEQ multiplex PCR, the TCRdb table keeps only in-frame clones and is missing some. This sample has hundreds of thousands of clones; 88% occur once, and the top ten carry 10%. The sample comprised peripheral blood. Receptors originate from a woman in her 70s with COVID-19, enrolled during active disease.

CDR3 in amino acids: CAISRQGQETQYF. The CDR3 DNA sequence: TGTGCCATCAGCCGACAGGGGCAAGAGACCCAGTACTTC. This chain connects TRBV10-3 to TRBJ2-5, with 8 bases identical to TRBD1. The CDR3 has 13 amino acids. The germline V gene has CDR1 ENHRY and CDR2 SYGVKD. Trimming removed 6 bases from V and 2 bases from J; junction bases left unmatched: 2.

The chain uses TRBV28 and TRBJ1-1; 9 bases map to TRBD1. The ends lost 5 bases at V and 10 bases at J; junction bases unmatched: 8. There are 13 residues in the CDR3. The germline gives CDR1 MDHEN, CDR2 SYDVKM. The CDR3 DNA follows: TGTGCCAGCAGTCCCGGGACAGGGTCGAGAGCTTTCTTT. This translates into CASSPGTGSRAFF.

This rearrangement joins TRBV12-5 to TRBJ2-2; TRBD1 agrees at 8 bases. With 5 bases clipped from V and 4 bases from J, the junction kept 12 bases outside the gene matches. The CDR3 sequence is 17 residues long. Germline values: CDR1 LGHNT, CDR2 FRNRAP. The CDR3 DNA follows: TGTGCTAGTGGTCCAACCGGGACAGGAACGACCACCGGGGAGCTGTTTTTT. This encodes CASGPTGTGTTTGELFF.

The gene calls are TRBV5-6 and TRBJ2-1; 9 positions match TRBD1. The CDR3 is 15 amino acids. The ends lost 4 bases at V and 4 bases at J; junction bases unmatched: 6. Germline lookup yields CDR1 SGHDT and CDR2 YYEEEE. CDR3 sequence: CASSKTGGSYNEQFF. CDR3 in DNA: TGTGCCAGCAGCAAGACAGGGGGTAGTTACAATGAGCAGTTCTTC.

The chain combines TRBV5-1 with TRBJ2-3; possibly TRBD1 for D (6 bases). V lost 5 bases to trimming and J lost 3 bases, with 13 bases between them. There are 14 residues in the CDR3. The germline CDR1 and CDR2 sequences are SGHRS and YFSETQ. CDR3: CASRPLTGTDTQYF. CDR3 sequence (DNA): TGCGCCAGCAGACCGTTAACAGGGACAGATACGCAGTATTTT.

This chain uses TRBV19 with TRBJ2-3; D gene uncertain. CDR1 is LNHDA, CDR2 SQIVND, per germline (reference sequence). The V and J ends lost 1 base and 6 bases respectively, with 5 bases between them. The CDR3 has 12 amino acids. CDR3 sequence: CASSIVSDTQYF. CDR3 sequence (DNA): TGTGCCAGTAGTATAGTCTCCGATACGCAGTATTTT.

V is TRBV6-5 and J is TRBJ2-1, with 9 bases fitting TRBD2. CDR3 size: 13 residues. Per germline, CDR1 MNHEY and CDR2 SVGAGI. Trimming took 5 bases from V and 10 from J; bases not matched to a gene: 6. CDR3 residues: CASSPLAGVEQFF. CDR3 DNA sequence: TGTGCCAGCAGTCCATTAGCGGGAGTAGAGCAGTTCTTC.

This clone appeared a single time. The chain joins TRBV11-2 to TRBJ1-1; the D gene is possibly TRBD1 (5 bases). The germline CDR1 and CDR2 sequences are SGHAT and FQNNGV. The V end was cut by 2 bases, the J end by 12 bases, with 13 bases between. CDR3 length: 12 amino acids. In DNA, the CDR3 is TGTGCCAGCAGCTTAATGCGTTACAGGCCTTTCTTT. This gives the protein CASSLMRYRPFF.

The genes are TRBV2 and TRBJ2-2; 11 bases line up with TRBD2. The trim removed 4 bases at V and 5 bases at J, leaving 6 bases unmatched. This CDR3 comprises 16 residues. Germline values: CDR1 SNHLY, CDR2 FYNNEI. The CDR3 sequence is CASSVTSGRSTGELFF. The CDR3 region has the DNA TGTGCCAGCAGTGTTACTAGCGGGAGAAGTACCGGGGAGCTGTTTTTT.

This rearrangement joins TRBV4-1 to TRBJ2-2, with a possible D match to TRBD2 (6 bases). Trimming stripped 3 bases from V and 0 bases from J, with 20 bases between. Germline lookup yields CDR1 MGHRA and CDR2 YSYEKL. This CDR3 has 19 residues. Written as DNA, the CDR3 is TGCGCCAGCAGCCAGCCGGGACTTAGGAGTAAAGCGAACACCGGGGAGCTGTTTTTT. Translated: CASSQPGLRSKANTGELFF.

This chain uses TRBV27 with TRBJ1-2, with 8 positions matching TRBD1. The germline CDR1 and CDR2 sequences are MNHEY and SMNVEV (reference sequence). CDR3 length: 15 amino acids. Trimming removed 4 bases from V and 6 bases from J; junction bases left unmatched: 10. The chain's CDR3 is CASSSSRTGTDGYTF. CDR3 sequence (DNA): TGTGCCAGCAGTTCGTCTCGGACAGGGACGGATGGCTACACCTTC.

The gene calls are TRBV2 and TRBJ1-5; no clear D. The CDR3 is 16 residues long. The V gene's germline CDR1 is SNHLY and CDR2 FYNNEI. The V end lost 3 bases, the J end lost 1 base, and 13 bases lay between the germline ends. The CDR3 region is CASSDGPSRSNQPQHF. The DNA of the CDR3 is TGTGCCAGCAGTGATGGCCCTTCGCGGAGCAATCAGCCCCAGCATTTT.

This chain links TRBV27 with TRBJ2-7; 7 nucleotides match TRBD1. The CDR3 is made up of 14 amino acids. The V gene's germline CDR1 is MNHEY and CDR2 SMNVEV (reference sequence). V shed 6 bases and J 2 bases; nucleotides not matched to a gene: 7. The CDR3 coding sequence is TGTGCCAGCAGAATCCCCGGGACAGCCTACGAGCAGTACTTC. Its protein product is CASRIPGTAYEQYF.

The chain carries TRBV28 and TRBJ1-2; 10 bases are shared with TRBD1. Trimming cost V 6 bases and J 2 bases; bases outside gene matches: 6. The CDR3 covers 15 residues. Germline CDR1 is MDHEN and CDR2 is SYDVKM. The CDR3 sequence: CASRRQGARNYGYTF. CDR3 coding DNA: TGTGCCAGCAGACGACAGGGGGCCCGCAACTATGGCTACACCTTC.

The genes are TRBV6-5 and TRBJ2-3; D might be TRBD1 (6 bases). Trimming removed 6 bases at V and 2 bases at J, with 12 bases between. Germline CDR1 is MNHEY and CDR2 is SVGAGI. The CDR3 spans 14 residues. The CDR3 reads CASSRTDDTDTQYF. As DNA, the CDR3 is TGTGCCAGCAGCCGGACAGACGACACAGATACGCAGTATTTT.

The chain employs TRBV30 and TRBJ1-4; the D gene is possibly TRBD1 (5 bases). V lost 3 bases, J lost 8 bases, and 10 bases lay in between. The CDR3 length is 12 residues. Per the germline V gene, CDR1 is GTSNPN and CDR2 is SVGIG (reference sequence). The CDR3 DNA follows: TGTGCCTGGAGGTCACCAGGGGAAAAACTGTTTTTT. Translated: CAWRSPGEKLFF. The whole variable domain, remainder taken from reference TRBV30 and TRBJ1-4, is SQTIHQWPATLVQPVGSPLSLECTVEGTSNPNLYWYRQAAGRGLQLLFYSVGIGQISSEVPQNLSASRPQDRQFILSSKKLLLSDSGFYLCAWRSPGEKLFFGSGTQLSVL.

The rearrangement joins TRBV7-2 to TRBJ2-4; unclear D gene. There are 14 residues in the CDR3. V was clipped by 0 bases and J by 5 bases, with 8 bases between them. Germline V gene sequence: CDR1 SGHTA, CDR2 FQGNSA. CDR3 nucleotides: TGTGCCAGCAGCTTAGCGCTGGGCCAAAACATTCAGTACTTC. Translation gives CASSLALGQNIQYF.

The chain carries TRBV18 and TRBJ2-1, with 8 bases that match TRBD1. This CDR3 spans 15 amino acids. Germline assignment: CDR1 KGHSH and CDR2 LQKENI. V was pared by 1 base and J by 10 bases, with 9 bases of the junction left unmatched. In nucleotides, the CDR3 is TGTGCCAGCTCACCACACCGGACAGGGCACTGGGAGCAGTTCTTC. It is translated as CASSPHRTGHWEQFF.

V is TRBV9 and J is TRBJ2-1; 8 positions match TRBD2. Germline CDR1 and CDR2: SGDLS and YYNGEE. With 4 bases clipped from V and 0 bases from J, the junction kept 6 bases outside the gene matches. The CDR3 loop spans 16 amino acids. CDR3 in DNA: TGTGCCAGCAGCTCACGTAGCGGGACCTCCTACAATGAGCAGTTCTTC. Protein sequence: CASSSRSGTSYNEQFF.

The J gene is TRBJ1-1, the V gene TRBV28; D possibly corresponds to TRBD1 (6 bases). Germline V lookup: CDR1 MDHEN, CDR2 SYDVKM. The CDR3 contains 16 residues. V gave up 5 bases and J gave up 5 bases, with 21 bases separating them. CDR3 loop: CASSDGGAEGQTEAFF. The CDR3 coding sequence is TGTGCCAGCAGTGATGGGGGGGCCGAAGGTCAGACTGAAGCTTTCTTT.

The chain has TRBV19 and TRBJ2-5; 13 bases fit TRBD2. J was trimmed by 7 bases and V by 8 bases; bases with no gene match: 13. Looked up from germline, CDR1 is LNHDA and CDR2 is SQIVND (reference sequence). The CDR3 totals 16 residues. CDR3 residues: CASRGLAGTQGGTQYF. In DNA, the CDR3 is TGTGCCAGTCGGGGACTAGCGGGAACACAGGGGGGGACCCAGTACTTC.

The V gene is TRBV3-1 (or the pseudogene TRBV3-2), the J gene TRBJ1-6; D possibly corresponds to TRBD1 (6 bases). Trimming cost V 6 bases and J 7 bases, with 16 bases left between them. The CDR3 totals 15 residues. Germline V lookup: CDR1 LGHDT, CDR2 YNNKEL (reference sequence). CDR3 DNA: TGTGCCAGCAGTCCAGGGGTTTCCGGGAATTCACCCCTCCACTTT. This sequence encodes CASSPGVSGNSPLHF.

The J gene is TRBJ1-2, the V gene TRBV11-3; 8 bases align to TRBD1. This CDR3 contains 14 residues. Losses at the gene ends were 1 base for V and 4 bases for J; bases not matched to a gene: 2. Germline V gives CDR1 SGHNT, CDR2 YENEEA. CDR3 in amino acids: CASSLGQGSYGYTF. The CDR3 DNA reads TGTGCCAGCAGCTTAGGACAGGGGAGCTATGGCTACACCTTC.

The chain links TRBV18 to TRBJ2-7; 7 nucleotides align to TRBD1. Trimming at V came to 5 bases and at J to 0 bases, leaving 7 bases not matched to a gene. CDR1 KGHSH and CDR2 LQKENI come from the germline V gene. The CDR3 is 15 amino acids. The DNA for the CDR3 is TGTGCCAGCTCATACAGGGGAGACACCTCCTACGAGCAGTACTTC. Translation: CASSYRGDTSYEQYF.

The chain uses TRBV7-9 and TRBJ2-7, with D possibly TRBD2 on 6 matching bases. CDR1 SEHNR and CDR2 FQNEAQ come from the germline V gene (reference sequence). The CDR3 is 16 amino acids. Between the trimmed V and J ends, which lost 1 base and 2 bases, there was a span of 15 bases. CDR3 coding DNA: TGTGCCAGCAGCTTAGGCGGAGGGAGAGGGACCTACGAGCAGTACTTC. Protein product: CASSLGGGRGTYEQYF.

V is TRBV7-9 and J is TRBJ1-1; unclear D gene. The ends were cut back, 1 base at V and 12 bases at J, with 12 bases in the middle. CDR1 is SEHNR, CDR2 FQNEAQ, per germline (reference sequence). This CDR3 comprises 12 residues. The CDR3 region is CASSLETRGPFF. DNA of the CDR3: TGTGCCAGCAGCTTAGAAACCAGAGGTCCTTTCTTT.

The rearrangement uses TRBV2 and TRBJ1-3; D is undetermined. Between the trimmed V and J ends, which lost 7 bases and 4 bases, there was a span of 14 bases. CDR3 length equals 14 residues. Germline V gene sequence: CDR1 SNHLY, CDR2 FYNNEI. The CDR3 is CASTPEARGNTIYF. In DNA form, the CDR3 reads TGTGCCAGCACCCCGGAGGCGAGGGGAAACACCATATATTTT.

The genes are TRBV30 and TRBJ2-7; 9 nucleotides line up with TRBD1. The V gene's germline CDR1 is GTSNPN and CDR2 SVGIG (reference sequence). The trim removed 3 bases at V and 3 bases at J, leaving 9 bases unmatched. CDR3 size: 15 residues. This chain's CDR3 is CAWSGPGQGYYEQYF. The CDR3 DNA is TGTGCCTGGAGCGGGCCGGGACAGGGATACTACGAGCAGTACTTC.

The V gene is TRBV19, the J gene TRBJ2-1, with 7 bases fitting TRBD2. This CDR3 is 16 amino acids long. In germline, CDR1 is LNHDA, CDR2 SQIVND (reference sequence). With 1 base clipped from V and 3 bases from J, the junction kept 6 bases outside the gene matches. The CDR3: CASSIAASGGYNEQFF. For the CDR3, the DNA is TGTGCCAGTAGTATAGCGGCTAGCGGAGGCTACAATGAGCAGTTCTTC.

This clone was picked up one time. V gene TRBV3-1 (or the pseudogene TRBV3-2) combines with J gene TRBJ2-3, with no clear D. V was cut by 0 bases and J by 1 base, with 8 bases left in between. CDR3 length equals 15 residues. Germline CDR1 LGHDT, CDR2 YNNKEL (reference sequence). The DNA of the CDR3 is TGTGCCAGCAGCCAAGAGAGCCTTCGCACAGATACGCAGTATTTT. Amino acids: CASSQESLRTDTQYF.

CDR3 sequence: CASSFKGRGISSYEQYF. The CDR3 nucleotides are TGTGCCAGCAGTTTTAAAGGCAGGGGCATAAGCTCCTACGAGCAGTACTTC. The rearrangement links TRBV27 to TRBJ2-7, with a weak D call TRBD1 (6 bases). There are 17 residues in the CDR3. Germline V gene sequence: CDR1 MNHEY, CDR2 SMNVEV (reference sequence). The germline V and J ends were trimmed by 3 bases and 0 bases, with 18 bases remaining between them.